This TCR beta chain was recovered during a study of blood T cell repertoires in COVID-19. Background on the study: Acute and convalescent COVID-19 specimens originated in the United States, Italy and Spain.

The CDR3 covers 15 residues. Germline-derived CDR1 and CDR2 are SGHTA and FQGTGA. Germline trimming cut 5 bases from V and 1 base from J; bases unmatched to any gene: 5. Original analysis: Estimates of nucleated cell counts were drawn from the amplification of reference gene primers. Produced via immunoSEQ multiplex PCR; TCRdb's table is partial and in-frame only. V and J calls and clone size are those listed in that table; D and trimming were worked out from the DNA. The data contain a few hundred thousand clones, roughly 86% of them singletons. This TCR came from a human donor in a cohort sampled during active COVID-19. The sequencing input was peripheral blood. V and J are TRBV7-3 and TRBJ2-7; 10 bases map to TRBD1. The DNA of the CDR3 is TGTGCCAGCAGCCTCGGGACAGGGGATTCCTACGAGCAGTACTTC. Encoded protein: CASSLGTGDSYEQYF.